This T cell receptor (beta chain) was identified during a study of read filtering for tumor transcriptome and immune sequencing. Study-wide context: By R-ISS, stages I, II and III held 8, 16 and 7 patients.

This clonotype was detected many times. Antigen specificity is unknown. Study results and caveats: The CD138-negative fraction was mixed bone marrow immune cells, not pure T cells.

The library was built from around 380 ng RNA with molecular barcoded adaptors for alpha/delta and beta/gamma chains. Using its own MiXCR run on the reads, TCRdb lists one record per CDR3 protein. The sample holds 130,000 or so distinct CDR3 sequences, roughly 13% seen once. V dropped 3 bases and J dropped 2; count of bases not matched to a gene: 5. CDR1 is SGHNT and CDR2 is YENEEA in the germline V gene. The CDR3 contains 16 residues. This sequence joins TRBV11-3 and TRBJ2-1, with TRBD2 matching over 9 bases. The TCR was taken from a donor at least 40 years old with multiple myeloma. Sequencing used a population of CD138-negative cells sorted from bone marrow. CDR3 region: CASSFVAGVPYNEQFF. The CDR3 DNA is TGTGCCAGCAGCTTTGTAGCGGGAGTGCCCTACAATGAGCAGTTCTTC.